This entry concerns a single TCR beta chain. The antigen is not known. Profiling relied on immunoSEQ multiplex PCR, and the TCRdb table lists in-frame clones only, not all of them. The sample has more than 30,000 clones; roughly 89% are singletons. The sample's time point: week 47, end of study. A 20-mer mutant IDH1 peptide at 300 ug was injected subcutaneously with topical imiquimod. CDR1 and CDR2 (germline): SGHTA, FQGNSA. There are 15 residues in the CDR3. V shed 3 bases and J 4 bases; nucleotides not matched to a gene: 4. The data were obtained in a study of a mutant IDH1 vaccine in newly diagnosed glioma. Study summary: Vaccine dosing followed radiotherapy by 4-6 weeks, or accompanied temozolomide cycles. Receipt of radiotherapy, temozolomide, or both preceded the study, and most received both.

The sequence was obtained from a middle-aged man with glioma. This sample comprised PBMCs, obtained from a glioma patient whose treatment included an IDH1 peptide vaccine. This chain connects TRBV7-2 to TRBJ2-1; 9 bases agree with TRBD1. The CDR3 loop is CASSFQTGGYNEQFF. The CDR3 DNA is TGTGCCAGCAGCTTCCAGACAGGGGGATACAATGAGCAGTTCTTC.